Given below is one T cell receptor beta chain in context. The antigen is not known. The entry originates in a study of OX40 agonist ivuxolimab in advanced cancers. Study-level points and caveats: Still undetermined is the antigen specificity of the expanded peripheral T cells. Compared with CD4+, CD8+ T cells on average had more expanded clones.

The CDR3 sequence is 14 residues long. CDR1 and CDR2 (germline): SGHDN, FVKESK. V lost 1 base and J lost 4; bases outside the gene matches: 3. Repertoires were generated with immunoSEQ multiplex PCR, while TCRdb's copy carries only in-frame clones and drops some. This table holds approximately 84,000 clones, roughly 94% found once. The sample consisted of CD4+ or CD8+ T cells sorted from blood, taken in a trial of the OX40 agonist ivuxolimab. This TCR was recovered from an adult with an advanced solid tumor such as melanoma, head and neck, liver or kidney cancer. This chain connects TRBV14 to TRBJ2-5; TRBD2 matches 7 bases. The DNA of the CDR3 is TGTGCCAGCAGCCAAGTTGTAGCGGGAGAGACCCAGTACTTC. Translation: CASSQVVAGETQYF.